Shown below are 12 T cell receptor beta chains from a single sample sequenced in a study of prognosis after radiotherapy for stage I lung cancer. Genomic DNA was the source, and TCR beta CDR3 was amplified from it by two-round multiplex PCR. During first-round PCR, primers specific to each TRBV and TRBJ gene were used. TCRdb reprocessed the multiplex PCR reads via MiXCR and lists one record per CDR3 protein. The sample records about 13,000 distinct CDR3 sequences, approximately 45% being singletons. This sample comprised PBMCs, obtained before or after stereotactic body radiation therapy (not recorded which). The receptor set was obtained from a donor aged 50 or older with non-small cell lung cancer.

There are many counts of this clonotype. This chain connects TRBV10-3 to TRBJ1-1; D call uncertain. Per the germline V gene, CDR1 is ENHRY and CDR2 is SYGVKD. Trimming removed 3 bases from V and 5 bases from J, with 10 bases in between. This CDR3 is 13 amino acids long. CDR3: CAISDGVWTEAFF. The CDR3 DNA reads TGTGCCATCAGTGATGGGGTGTGGACTGAAGCTTTCTTT.

This rearrangement joins TRBV28 to TRBJ2-7; 8 bases agree with TRBD2. From germline, CDR1 is MDHEN and CDR2 SYDVKM. V gave up 4 bases and J gave up 4 bases; unmatched junction bases: 9. The CDR3 length is 15 residues. The DNA of the CDR3 is TGTGCCAGCAGTTCTATAAGCGGGAGTAGGTACGAGCAGTACTTC. Translated, it gives CASSSISGSRYEQYF.

The chain combines TRBV5-6 with TRBJ1-1; unclear D gene. Germline-derived CDR1 and CDR2 are SGHDT and YYEEEE. The CDR3 totals 12 residues. V was pared by 0 bases and J by 9 bases, with 9 bases between. DNA of the CDR3: TGTGCCAGCAGCTTGGGCACGTCCAAAGCTTTCTTT. It encodes CASSLGTSKAFF.

This clonotype appeared many times. The genes are TRBV20-1 and TRBJ2-3; D not certain. The CDR3 runs to 13 residues. The germline V and J ends were trimmed by 5 bases and 0 bases, with 9 bases remaining between them. Germline V gene lookup returns CDR1 DFQATT and CDR2 SNEGSKA (reference sequence). CDR3 residues: CSALPLSTDTQYF. In DNA form, the CDR3 reads TGCAGTGCTCTCCCCCTTAGCACAGATACGCAGTATTTT.

This clonotype was seen ten or more times. The DNA of the CDR3 is TGCGCCAGCAGCTTGGCCGGTAGCGGGGCCGGGGACGGGGAGCTGTTTTTT. Its protein product is CASSLAGSGAGDGELFF. The chain links TRBV5-1 to TRBJ2-2; 8 bases agree with TRBD2. Per the germline V gene, CDR1 is SGHRS and CDR2 is YFSETQ. Trimming at V came to 0 bases and at J to 7 bases, leaving 11 bases not matched to a gene. There are 17 residues in the CDR3.

This clonotype was counted at least ten times. The chain links TRBV19 to TRBJ2-1; either TRBD1 or TRBD2 may supply D (5 bases each). The CDR3 has 15 residues. V gave up 6 bases and J gave up 0 bases, with 12 bases separating them. CDR1 LNHDA and CDR2 SQIVND come from the germline V gene (reference sequence). CDR3 DNA sequence: TGTGCCAGTAGCCGGGACCGGAGCTCCTACAATGAGCAGTTCTTC. Residues: CASSRDRSSYNEQFF.

About this clonotype itself: A far bigger clonotype differs at one base, so this is likely a read error. This chain connects TRBV6-9 to TRBJ1-1; possibly TRBD1 for D (6 bases). The CDR3 consists of 15 residues. Germline values: CDR1 MNHGY, CDR2 SVAAGI. In DNA form, the CDR3 reads TGTGCCAGCAGTTACCCGAGACAGGATCGAGGGGAAGCTTTATTT. Its protein is CASSYPRQDRGEALF.

The genes are TRBV27 and TRBJ2-7; D gene ambiguous. There are 17 residues in the CDR3. Trimming shortened V by 2 bases and J by 0 bases, and 17 bases separated the two germline ends. From germline, CDR1 is MNHEY and CDR2 SMNVEV (reference sequence). As DNA, the CDR3 is TGTGCCAGCAGTTTAGGTAGTCAACGAATCAGCTCCTACGAGCAGTACTTC. It translates to CASSLGSQRISSYEQYF.

For this clonotype: Given a much more abundant clone one base away, this may be a read error. The genes are TRBV5-4 and TRBJ1-1, with D tentatively TRBD1 (6 bases). This CDR3 is 15 amino acids long. Trimming cost V 4 bases and J 4 bases, with 17 bases left between them. Per germline, CDR1 SGHNT and CDR2 YYREEE (reference sequence). The CDR3 region is CASSEYRAGGTEAFF. As DNA, the CDR3 is TGTGCCAGCAGCGAATACAGGGCCGGCGGCACTGAAGCTTTCTTT. Together with reference TRBV5-4 and TRBJ1-1, the CDR3 gives the full variable domain: ETGVTQSPTHLIKTRGQQVTLRCSSQSGHNTVSWYQQALGQGPQFIFQYYREEENGRGNFPPRFSGLQFPNYSSELNVNALELDDSALYLCASSEYRAGGTEAFFGQGTRLTVV.

The CDR3 DNA reads TGTGCCAGCAGCGTTGCGGCGGCATCCTACAATGAGCAGTTCTTC. It is translated as CASSVAAASYNEQFF. The V and J genes are TRBV9 and TRBJ2-1; D ambiguous. Germline CDR1 and CDR2: SGDLS and YYNGEE. V lost 2 bases and J lost 1, with 10 bases in between. CDR3 size: 15 residues.

CDR3 in amino acids: CASRKTSGWGQPQHF. The CDR3, as DNA: TGTGCCAGCAGAAAAACTTCAGGGTGGGGTCAGCCCCAGCATTTT. The V call is TRBV6-2 or TRBV6-3, the J call TRBJ1-5; D may be TRBD1 (5 bases). Germline V gene sequence: CDR1 MNHEY, CDR2 SVGEGT. Trimming stripped 6 bases from V and 6 bases from J, with 18 bases between. The CDR3 sequence is 15 residues long.

V is TRBV20-1 and J is TRBJ2-7; 10 bases are shared with TRBD2. Trimming removed 5 bases from V and 3 bases from J; junction bases left unmatched: 10. This CDR3 spans 15 amino acids. CDR1 and CDR2 from the germline V gene are DFQATT and SNEGSKA (reference sequence). Here the CDR3 DNA reads TGCAGTGCTTCCTCTAGCGGGGGAGAGGTCTACGAGCAGTACTTC. Translating it yields CSASSSGGEVYEQYF.